A selection of T cell receptor beta chains follows, all from one sample in a study of Ad26.COV2.S vaccination and SARS-CoV-2 variants. Profiling relied on immunoSEQ multiplex PCR, and the TCRdb table lists in-frame clones only, not all of them. In the table there are 440,000 or so clones, roughly nine tenths of which are singletons. Sequenced material: peripheral blood, taken in a trial of Ad26.COV2.S vaccine versus placebo. The source is a person aged 18 to 59 who received the Ad26.COV2.S COVID-19 vaccine or a placebo. The CDR3 runs from the conserved cysteine through the conserved F or W. D genes are given only for firm matches. Size tells how often a clone was seen (once, few, many) or the class of an expanded clone, and some rows leave it out.

D,size,J,V,DNA,CDR3
.,.,TRBJ2-7,TRBV18,TGTGCCAGCTCGGTAGGCTACGAGCAGTACTTC,CASSVGYEQYF
.,.,TRBJ1-2,TRBV7-8,TGTGCCAGCGGGGCAGGGAGCCTACCACACTATGGCTACACCTTC,CASGAGSLPHYGYTF
.,.,TRBJ2-5,TRBV7-2,TGTGCCAGCAGCTTAGGGCAGCTCCAAGAGACCCAGTACTTC,CASSLGQLQETQYF
.,.,TRBJ1-2,TRBV11-2,TGTGCCAGCAGCTCCGACCCAGGGGTATCGGGCTATGGCTACACCTTC,CASSSDPGVSGYGYTF
.,.,TRBJ2-7,TRBV6-5,TGTGCCAGCAGTTACTCGTTTCCGGAATCCTACGAGCAGTACTTC,CASSYSFPESYEQYF
TRBD1,.,TRBJ1-2,TRBV29-1,TGCAGCGCTCGACAGGGGGGGGATGGCTACACCTTC,CSARQGGDGYTF
.,.,TRBJ2-4,TRBV20-1,TGTTCGACAGGAGCCAAAAACATTCAGTACTTC,CSTGAKNIQYF
.,.,TRBJ1-6,TRBV6-1,TGTGCCAGCAGTGACAGGATTTTCTATAATTCACCCCTCCACTTT,CASSDRIFYNSPLHF
TRBD1,once,TRBJ1-2,TRBV6-5,TGTGCCAGCAGAGAGACAGGGCCCTATAACTATGGCTACACCTTC,CASRETGPYNYGYTF
.,.,TRBJ2-1,TRBV2,TGTGCCAGCAGTGATACCCGGGGCAATGAGCAGTTCTTC,CASSDTRGNEQFF
.,.,TRBJ1-3,TRBV5-1,TGCGCCAGCAGCTTGGACAGGCCCTCTGGAAACACCATATATTTT,CASSLDRPSGNTIYF
TRBD2,.,TRBJ2-5,TRBV24-1,TGTGCCCCCGGGGGGGAGGTCCAAGAGACCCAGTACTTC,CAPGGEVQETQYF
.,.,TRBJ1-3,TRBV11-2,TGTGCCAGCAGCTTAGCCGGGAGCCCCTCTGGAAACACCATATATTTT,CASSLAGSPSGNTIYF
.,.,TRBJ1-2,TRBV9,TGTGCCAGCAGCGTTTTATCAGGGCAGAGCCCGGATGGCTACACCTTC,CASSVLSGQSPDGYTF
TRBD1,.,TRBJ1-4,TRBV24-1,TGTGCCACCAGTGACCCCCGGACAGGGTTTGAAAAACTGTTTTTT,CATSDPRTGFEKLFF
.,once,TRBJ1-1,TRBV5-5,TGTGCCAGCAGCTTGGTCACGGCCGGTGAAGCTTTCTTT,CASSLVTAGEAFF
.,.,TRBJ2-3,TRBV18,TGTGCCAGCTCACCACCGGGGACCTTAAGACGGGATACGCAGTATTTT,CASSPPGTLRRDTQYF